A selection of T cell receptor beta chains follows, all from one sample in a study of cytomegalovirus exposure and HLA in healthy donors. The method was immunoSEQ multiplex PCR; TCRdb's version includes in-frame clones alone and lacks a portion of them. The data contain around 100,000 clones, roughly 70% of them seen just once; the ten biggest clones take up more than 9%. The specimen sequenced was PBMCs. The receptors were sampled from a man aged 45-60 years in good health and CMV-seronegative. Each CDR3 is given with its conserved first and last residue. Each record gives: D gene, clone size, V gene, J gene, CDR3 protein, CDR3 DNA. The D gene is left open where the match is weak. Clone size is stated in some rows and not others, as once, few, many or a class when expanded.

d_call: TRBD2
clone_size: -
v_call: TRBV7-3
j_call: TRBJ2-3
cdr3_aa: CASSPLAGAPPSTDTQYF
cdr3_nt: TGTGCCAGCAGCCCCCTAGCGGGAGCACCACCTAGCACAGATACGCAGTATTTT

d_call: -
clone_size: -
v_call: TRBV6-1
j_call: TRBJ1-2
cdr3_aa: CASSEVGGAYGYTF
cdr3_nt: TGTGCCAGCAGTGAAGTCGGGGGGGCCTATGGCTACACCTTC

d_call: TRBD1
clone_size: -
v_call: TRBV2
j_call: TRBJ2-7
cdr3_aa: CASRAGQGGYEQYF
cdr3_nt: TGTGCCAGCAGGGCCGGACAGGGGGGCTACGAGCAGTACTTC

d_call: TRBD2
clone_size: -
v_call: TRBV6-4
j_call: TRBJ2-1
cdr3_aa: CASSDLAGVNNEQFF
cdr3_nt: TGTGCCAGCAGTGACCTAGCGGGAGTAAACAATGAGCAGTTCTTC

d_call: -
clone_size: -
v_call: TRBV12-1
j_call: TRBJ1-1
cdr3_aa: CASSLGQRKNTEAFF
cdr3_nt: TGTGCCAGCAGCTTAGGACAGCGGAAAAACACTGAAGCTTTCTTT

d_call: TRBD1
clone_size: few
v_call: TRBV11-1
j_call: TRBJ1-2
cdr3_aa: CASSWGWDRGSYGYTF
cdr3_nt: TGTGCCAGCAGCTGGGGCTGGGACAGGGGAAGCTATGGCTACACCTTC

d_call: -
clone_size: -
v_call: TRBV6-1
j_call: TRBJ1-1
cdr3_aa: CASSEPGRAAQGHDFF
cdr3_nt: TGTGCCAGCAGTGAGCCAGGGAGGGCTGCTCAAGGGCACGATTTCTTT

d_call: -
clone_size: -
v_call: TRBV10-2
j_call: TRBJ1-1
cdr3_aa: CASSDRRFREAFF
cdr3_nt: TGCGCCAGCAGTGATCGACGGTTCAGGGAAGCTTTCTTT

d_call: TRBD2
clone_size: -
v_call: TRBV28
j_call: TRBJ2-5
cdr3_aa: CASSFGRGQETQYF
cdr3_nt: TGTGCCAGCAGTTTTGGGAGGGGTCAAGAGACCCAGTACTTC

d_call: TRBD1
clone_size: -
v_call: TRBV29-1
j_call: TRBJ2-5
cdr3_aa: CSVTGAKVTQYF
cdr3_nt: TGCAGCGTTACAGGGGCGAAAGTGACCCAGTACTTC

d_call: TRBD2
clone_size: -
v_call: TRBV5-1
j_call: TRBJ2-3
cdr3_aa: CASSPVAGDTQYF
cdr3_nt: TGCGCCAGCAGCCCCGTAGCGGGAGATACGCAGTATTTT

d_call: -
clone_size: once
v_call: TRBV5-4
j_call: TRBJ1-6
cdr3_aa: CASSPEGGFSPLHF
cdr3_nt: TGTGCCAGCAGCCCCGAGGGGGGGTTTTCACCCCTCCACTTT

d_call: -
clone_size: -
v_call: TRBV19
j_call: TRBJ1-4
cdr3_aa: CASSMWQDNEKLFF
cdr3_nt: TGTGCCAGTAGTATGTGGCAGGATAATGAAAAACTGTTTTTT

d_call: TRBD1
clone_size: few
v_call: TRBV19
j_call: TRBJ1-4
cdr3_aa: CASSPQGVLEKLFF
cdr3_nt: TGTGCCAGTAGTCCGCAGGGGGTCTTGGAAAAACTGTTTTTT

d_call: TRBD2
clone_size: -
v_call: TRBV28
j_call: TRBJ2-7
cdr3_aa: CASSLGFWTSESYEQYF
cdr3_nt: TGTGCCAGCAGTTTGGGTTTCTGGACTAGCGAGTCCTACGAGCAGTACTTC

d_call: TRBD2
clone_size: -
v_call: TRBV29-1
j_call: TRBJ2-1
cdr3_aa: CSVTSGYNEQFF
cdr3_nt: TGCAGCGTCACTAGCGGATACAATGAGCAGTTCTTC

d_call: TRBD1
clone_size: -
v_call: TRBV25-1
j_call: TRBJ1-6
cdr3_aa: CASHPKGQGANSPLHF
cdr3_nt: TGTGCCAGCCACCCGAAGGGACAGGGGGCTAATTCACCCCTCCACTTT

d_call: TRBD1
clone_size: -
v_call: TRBV9
j_call: TRBJ2-1
cdr3_aa: CASTPDRVTYNEQFF
cdr3_nt: TGTGCCAGCACCCCAGACAGGGTGACCTACAATGAGCAGTTCTTC

d_call: -
clone_size: -
v_call: TRBV29-1
j_call: TRBJ1-1
cdr3_aa: CSVIGALTEAFF
cdr3_nt: TGCAGCGTGATAGGGGCCTTAACTGAAGCTTTCTTT

d_call: -
clone_size: -
v_call: TRBV29-1
j_call: TRBJ1-1
cdr3_aa: CSGGVQNTEAFF
cdr3_nt: TGCAGCGGCGGGGTCCAGAACACTGAAGCTTTCTTT

d_call: TRBD1
clone_size: -
v_call: TRBV28
j_call: TRBJ1-6
cdr3_aa: CASRLTGIRNSPLHF
cdr3_nt: TGTGCCAGCAGATTGACAGGGATCCGTAATTCACCCCTCCACTTT

d_call: -
clone_size: -
v_call: TRBV29-1
j_call: TRBJ1-2
cdr3_aa: CSASLQGPYGYTF
cdr3_nt: TGCAGCGCAAGTCTGCAGGGCCCCTATGGCTACACCTTC

d_call: -
clone_size: few
v_call: TRBV5-5
j_call: TRBJ1-5
cdr3_aa: CASSTILAGNQPQHF
cdr3_nt: TGTGCCAGCAGCACTATTCTGGCTGGGAATCAGCCCCAGCATTTT

d_call: -
clone_size: -
v_call: TRBV2
j_call: TRBJ1-4
cdr3_aa: CASSAPGTENEKLFF
cdr3_nt: TGTGCCAGCAGTGCCCCCGGGACTGAGAATGAAAAACTGTTTTTT

d_call: -
clone_size: once
v_call: TRBV27
j_call: TRBJ1-5
cdr3_aa: CASSLRGNQPQHF
cdr3_nt: TGTGCCAGCAGTTTGAGGGGCAATCAGCCCCAGCATTTT

d_call: TRBD1
clone_size: -
v_call: TRBV6-1
j_call: TRBJ2-5
cdr3_aa: CASSGQGRTQYF
cdr3_nt: TGTGCCAGCAGTGGACAGGGCAGGACCCAGTACTTC

d_call: -
clone_size: -
v_call: TRBV2
j_call: TRBJ1-6
cdr3_aa: CASSENRAYSPLHF
cdr3_nt: TGTGCCAGCAGTGAAAACAGGGCCTATTCACCCCTCCACTTT

d_call: TRBD1
clone_size: -
v_call: TRBV27
j_call: TRBJ1-2
cdr3_aa: CASRTGIYGYTF
cdr3_nt: TGTGCCAGCAGGACAGGGATCTATGGCTACACCTTC

d_call: -
clone_size: -
v_call: TRBV30
j_call: TRBJ1-4
cdr3_aa: CAWSIGGPAKKLFF
cdr3_nt: TGTGCCTGGAGTATAGGAGGACCGGCAAAAAAACTGTTTTTT

d_call: -
clone_size: -
v_call: TRBV9
j_call: TRBJ1-1
cdr3_aa: CASSEGTPWTEAFF
cdr3_nt: TGTGCCAGCAGCGAGGGGACACCATGGACTGAAGCTTTCTTT

d_call: -
clone_size: -
v_call: TRBV11-2
j_call: TRBJ2-1
cdr3_aa: CASSLDFYNEQFF
cdr3_nt: TGTGCCAGCAGCTTAGACTTCTACAATGAGCAGTTCTTC

d_call: TRBD2
clone_size: -
v_call: TRBV11-2
j_call: TRBJ2-1
cdr3_aa: CASSQTSGAYNEQFF
cdr3_nt: TGTGCCAGCAGCCAGACTAGCGGGGCCTACAATGAGCAGTTCTTC

d_call: -
clone_size: -
v_call: TRBV18
j_call: TRBJ1-1
cdr3_aa: CASSPIVGGMPFRNTEAFF
cdr3_nt: TGTGCCAGCTCACCGATAGTGGGGGGGATGCCGTTTCGGAACACTGAAGCTTTCTTT

d_call: TRBD1
clone_size: -
v_call: TRBV7-2
j_call: TRBJ2-5
cdr3_aa: CASSLVYGTGQETQYF
cdr3_nt: TGTGCCAGCAGCTTAGTATACGGGACAGGGCAAGAGACCCAGTACTTC

d_call: -
clone_size: few
v_call: TRBV25-1
j_call: TRBJ2-4
cdr3_aa: CASSGATGTTVQYF
cdr3_nt: TGTGCCAGCAGTGGTGCGACCGGGACAACAGTTCAGTACTTC

d_call: -
clone_size: -
v_call: TRBV5-4
j_call: TRBJ1-3
cdr3_aa: CASSLAPGSGNTIYF
cdr3_nt: TGTGCCAGCAGCTTGGCACCCGGCTCTGGAAACACCATATATTTT

d_call: -
clone_size: -
v_call: TRBV28
j_call: TRBJ1-3
cdr3_aa: CASKGRGGAGNTIYF
cdr3_nt: TGTGCCAGCAAGGGAAGGGGAGGTGCTGGAAACACCATATATTTT

d_call: TRBD1
clone_size: -
v_call: TRBV2
j_call: TRBJ2-6
cdr3_aa: CASMGQLSGANVLTF
cdr3_nt: TGTGCCAGCATGGGACAGCTCTCTGGGGCCAACGTCCTGACTTTC

d_call: -
clone_size: -
v_call: TRBV6-5
j_call: TRBJ2-2
cdr3_aa: CASSKPQGTGELFF
cdr3_nt: TGTGCCAGCAGTAAGCCTCAGGGGACCGGGGAGCTGTTTTTT

d_call: -
clone_size: -
v_call: TRBV15
j_call: TRBJ1-1
cdr3_aa: CATSSRVPEAFF
cdr3_nt: TGTGCCACCAGCAGCAGGGTACCTGAAGCTTTCTTT

d_call: -
clone_size: -
v_call: TRBV29-1
j_call: TRBJ2-3
cdr3_aa: CSAHYSDTQYF
cdr3_nt: TGCAGCGCCCACTATTCAGATACGCAGTATTTT

d_call: TRBD2
clone_size: -
v_call: TRBV9
j_call: TRBJ2-3
cdr3_aa: CASTPGLALDTQYF
cdr3_nt: TGTGCCAGCACCCCGGGACTAGCGTTAGATACGCAGTATTTT

d_call: -
clone_size: -
v_call: TRBV27
j_call: TRBJ2-7
cdr3_aa: CASSLGRGGYEQYF
cdr3_nt: TGTGCCAGCAGTTTAGGACGGGGAGGCTACGAGCAGTACTTC

d_call: TRBD1
clone_size: -
v_call: TRBV7-2
j_call: TRBJ1-5
cdr3_aa: CASSNRGGQPQHF
cdr3_nt: TGTGCCAGCAGCAACAGGGGGGGACAGCCCCAGCATTTT

d_call: -
clone_size: -
v_call: TRBV5-1
j_call: TRBJ2-5
cdr3_aa: CASSSRGWETQYF
cdr3_nt: TGCGCCAGCAGCTCCCGCGGTTGGGAGACCCAGTACTTC

d_call: TRBD1
clone_size: -
v_call: TRBV5-6
j_call: TRBJ1-1
cdr3_aa: CASSLAIGTELLNTEAFF
cdr3_nt: TGTGCCAGCAGCTTGGCCATCGGGACAGAACTATTGAACACTGAAGCTTTCTTT

d_call: -
clone_size: -
v_call: TRBV15
j_call: TRBJ2-7
cdr3_aa: CATSRDINSLHEQYF
cdr3_nt: TGTGCCACCAGCAGAGATATTAACAGTCTCCACGAGCAGTACTTC

d_call: TRBD1
clone_size: few
v_call: TRBV6-5
j_call: TRBJ1-1
cdr3_aa: CASSYDRGPNTEAFF
cdr3_nt: TGTGCCAGCAGTTACGATAGGGGGCCGAACACTGAAGCTTTCTTT

d_call: -
clone_size: once
v_call: TRBV6-6
j_call: TRBJ1-2
cdr3_aa: CASSYSGQPGYGYTF
cdr3_nt: TGTGCCAGCAGTTACTCGGGACAACCCGGCTACGGCTACACCTTC

d_call: TRBD1
clone_size: -
v_call: TRBV5-6
j_call: TRBJ1-2
cdr3_aa: CASSVPGTGLGYTF
cdr3_nt: TGTGCCAGCAGCGTCCCCGGGACAGGACTTGGCTACACCTTC

d_call: -
clone_size: -
v_call: TRBV29-1
j_call: TRBJ2-3
cdr3_aa: CSVVNTQYF
cdr3_nt: TGCAGCGTTGTAAATACGCAGTATTTT

d_call: -
clone_size: -
v_call: TRBV4-1
j_call: TRBJ2-2
cdr3_aa: CASSQEAGNTGELFF
cdr3_nt: TGCGCCAGCAGCCAAGAAGCAGGGAACACCGGGGAGCTGTTTTTT

d_call: TRBD1
clone_size: -
v_call: TRBV25-1
j_call: TRBJ1-2
cdr3_aa: CASSGGTGDGYTF
cdr3_nt: TGTGCCAGCAGTGGGGGGACAGGGGACGGCTACACCTTC

d_call: -
clone_size: few
v_call: TRBV4-1
j_call: TRBJ2-3
cdr3_aa: CASSLSSPDTQYF
cdr3_nt: TGCGCCAGCAGCCTTTCTTCTCCAGATACGCAGTATTTT